Below, 11 T cell receptor beta chains from the same sample are listed, as sequenced in a study of shared clonotypes between healthy human individuals. Data came from immunoSEQ multiplex PCR; TCRdb stores just in-frame clones and leaves some out. Of approximately 710,000 clones listed, less than 95% were seen once; the top ten hold 34%. The sequenced sample was memory CD8+ T cells from PBMCs. Subset denoted: CD45RO+ cells pooled with CCR7-negative TemRA cells. The receptors derive from a young man in good health. Some clones in this sample may be carry-over from other donors' samples.

This chain links TRBV28 with TRBJ2-3, with TRBD2 as a possible D gene (5 bases). The germline V and J ends were trimmed by 2 bases and 2 bases, with 11 bases remaining between them. The V gene's germline CDR1 is MDHEN and CDR2 SYDVKM. The CDR3 consists of 15 residues. The CDR3 protein is CASSLLNGITDTQYF. CDR3 nucleotides: TGTGCCAGCAGTTTACTTAACGGGATCACAGATACGCAGTATTTT.

This rearrangement joins TRBV2 to TRBJ1-3; D uncertain. CDR3 length: 17 residues. Looked up from germline, CDR1 is SNHLY and CDR2 is FYNNEI. Trimming cost V 6 bases and J 0 bases, with 18 bases left between them. The CDR3 DNA reads as TGTGCCAGCAGCGCCTCAGGCCAGAACCCCTCTGGAAACACCATATATTTT. Protein product: CASSASGQNPSGNTIYF. The full variable domain, in which reference TRBV2 and TRBJ1-3 provide the parts outside the CDR3, is EPEVTQTPSHQVTQMGQEVILRCVPISNHLYFYWYRQILGQKVEFLVSFYNNEISEKSEIFDDQFSVERPDGSNFTLKIRSTKLEDSAMYFCASSASGQNPSGNTIYFGEGSWLTVV.

The chain carries TRBV25-1 and TRBJ2-3, with 11 positions matching TRBD2. J was trimmed by 6 bases and V by 5 bases; bases with no gene match: 10. Germline values: CDR1 MGHDK, CDR2 SYGVNS. The CDR3 loop spans 16 amino acids. This CDR3 is CASSPRTSGWQDTQYF. The CDR3 DNA reads TGTGCCAGCAGTCCCCGGACTAGCGGGTGGCAGGATACGCAGTATTTT.

The chain couples TRBV6-5 to TRBJ2-2, with 8 bases that match TRBD1. Losses at the gene ends were 5 bases for V and 4 bases for J; bases not matched to a gene: 6. Germline loops: CDR1 MNHEY, CDR2 SVGAGI. The CDR3 sequence is 15 residues long. The CDR3 region is CASSQGAGLTGELFF. Written as DNA, the CDR3 is TGTGCCAGCAGTCAGGGGGCAGGGCTCACCGGGGAGCTGTTTTTT.

The V gene is TRBV5-8, the J gene TRBJ2-7, with D perhaps matching TRBD1 (5 bases). The CDR3 extends over 15 amino acids. Trimming stripped 3 bases from V and 0 bases from J, with 13 bases between. The germline gives CDR1 SGHTS, CDR2 YDEGEE. In DNA, the CDR3 is TGTGCCAGCAGCTCCATGACAGACATCTCCTACGAGCAGTACTTC. Translating it yields CASSSMTDISYEQYF.

The chain is built from TRBV5-6 and TRBJ2-3; a weak D match, TRBD2 (6 bases). Germline lookup yields CDR1 SGHDT and CDR2 YYEEEE. The CDR3 is 15 residues long. Trimming pared 4 bases from V and 1 base from J, leaving 13 bases between. The CDR3: CASSRGNSGTDTQYF. CDR3 in DNA: TGTGCCAGCAGCCGGGGGAACTCTGGCACAGATACGCAGTATTTT.

The genes are TRBV28 and TRBJ2-7; no firm D call. The CDR3 loop spans 15 amino acids. Trimming removed 2 bases at V and 4 bases at J, with 15 bases between. Germline V gene data show CDR1 as MDHEN and CDR2 as SYDVKM. CDR3 in amino acids: CASSLMGSSTYEQYF. CDR3 coding DNA: TGTGCCAGCAGTTTAATGGGGTCGAGCACATACGAGCAGTACTTC.

The V and J genes are TRBV27 and TRBJ2-7; D is ambiguous. V was shortened by 2 bases and J by 6 bases, with 11 bases between the two germline ends. Germline lookup yields CDR1 MNHEY and CDR2 SMNVEV (reference sequence). This CDR3 region has 13 residues. The CDR3 sequence is CASSLSWPGEQYF. The CDR3 DNA sequence: TGTGCCAGCAGTTTAAGTTGGCCGGGCGAGCAGTACTTC.

The V gene is TRBV11-1, the J gene TRBJ1-3, with D perhaps TRBD1 (5 bases). V was clipped by 5 bases and J by 1 base, with 12 bases between them. Per germline, CDR1 SGHAT and CDR2 FQDESV (reference sequence). The CDR3 has 15 residues. CDR3 in DNA: TGTGCCAGCAGCATTGACAGAGGATCTGGAAACACCATATATTTT. Translation: CASSIDRGSGNTIYF. Using reference TRBV11-1 and TRBJ1-3 for the parts outside the CDR3, the full variable domain is EAEVAQSPRYKITEKSQAVAFWCDPISGHATLYWYRQILGQGPELLVQFQDESVVDDSQLPKDRFSAERLKGVDSTLKIQPAELGDSAMYLCASSIDRGSGNTIYFGEGSWLTVV.

In regard to this clone: A far larger clone is one nucleotide away, so this likely arose from a read error. V usage is TRBV27 and J usage is TRBJ1-1; D unresolved. The CDR3 covers 13 residues. Germline-derived CDR1 and CDR2 are MNHEY and SMNVEV (reference sequence). The CDR3 reads CAGSERGPTEAFF. In nucleotides, the CDR3 is TGTGCCGGCAGCGAGCGTGGCCCCACTGAAGCTTTCTTT.

The rearrangement links TRBV9 to TRBJ2-7; D possibly corresponds to TRBD2 (6 bases). Trimming stripped 6 bases from V and 7 bases from J, with 17 bases between. There are 13 residues in the CDR3. Looked up from germline, CDR1 is SGDLS and CDR2 is YYNGEE. The DNA of the CDR3 is TGTGCCAGCAAAGACCGGGAGTCGGGAGAGCAGTACTTC. Translated: CASKDRESGEQYF.